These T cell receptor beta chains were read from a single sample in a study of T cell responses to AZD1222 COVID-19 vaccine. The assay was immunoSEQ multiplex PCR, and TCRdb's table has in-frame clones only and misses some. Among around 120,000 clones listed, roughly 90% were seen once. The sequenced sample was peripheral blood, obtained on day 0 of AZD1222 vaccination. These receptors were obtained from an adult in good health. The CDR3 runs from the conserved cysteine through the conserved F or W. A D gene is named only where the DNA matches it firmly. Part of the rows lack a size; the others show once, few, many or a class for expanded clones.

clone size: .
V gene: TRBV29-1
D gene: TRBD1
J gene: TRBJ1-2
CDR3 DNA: TGCAGCGTTGAAGATCTGGTCGTCGACAGGGTGGTTGACTATGGCTACACCTTC
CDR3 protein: CSVEDLVVDRVVDYGYTF

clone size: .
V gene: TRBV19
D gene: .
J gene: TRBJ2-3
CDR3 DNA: TGTGCCAAGGGACGGATAACAGATACGCAGTATTTT
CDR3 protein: CAKGRITDTQYF

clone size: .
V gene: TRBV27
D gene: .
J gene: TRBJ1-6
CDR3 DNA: TGTGCCAGCAGTTTAGGGGGGGATCTTTCACCCCTCCACTTT
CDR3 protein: CASSLGGDLSPLHF

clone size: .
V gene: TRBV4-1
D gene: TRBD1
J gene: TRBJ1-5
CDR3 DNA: TGCGCCAGCAGCCAAGTCGTCAGGGGGCGAAATCAGCCCCAGCATTTT
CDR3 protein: CASSQVVRGRNQPQHF

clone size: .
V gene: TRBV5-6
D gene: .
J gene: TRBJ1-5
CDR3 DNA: TGTGCCAGCAGCTTGGGACAGGTTGAACCATCGGAGCCCCAGCATTTT
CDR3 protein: CASSLGQVEPSEPQHF

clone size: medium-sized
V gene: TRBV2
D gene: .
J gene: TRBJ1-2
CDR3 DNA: TGTGCCAGCACCCGGGGCACCTATGGCTACACCTTC
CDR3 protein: CASTRGTYGYTF

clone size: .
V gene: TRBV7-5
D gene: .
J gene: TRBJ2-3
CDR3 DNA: TGTGTCAGAAGCTCGTTAGCGGGAGTAACAGATACGCAGTATTTT
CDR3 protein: CVRSSLAGVTDTQYF

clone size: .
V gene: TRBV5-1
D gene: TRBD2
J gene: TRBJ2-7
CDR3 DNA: TGCGCCAGCAGCTTGACTAGCGGGTCCTACGAGCAGTACTTC
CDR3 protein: CASSLTSGSYEQYF

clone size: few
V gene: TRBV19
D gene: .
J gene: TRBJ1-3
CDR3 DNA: TGTGCCAGTACCATACAGGGTGGGTTCTCTGGAAACACCATATATTTT
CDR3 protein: CASTIQGGFSGNTIYF

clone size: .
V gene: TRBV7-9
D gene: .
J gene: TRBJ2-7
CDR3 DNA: TGTGCCAGCAGCTCACCGGGACCGAGGAACGAGCAGTACTTC
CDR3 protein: CASSSPGPRNEQYF

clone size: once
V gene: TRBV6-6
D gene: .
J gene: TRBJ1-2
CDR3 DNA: TGTGCCAGCAGTGGTGGGCCTTCCTATGGCTACACCTTC
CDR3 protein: CASSGGPSYGYTF

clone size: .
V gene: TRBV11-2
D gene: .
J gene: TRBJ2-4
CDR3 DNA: TGTGCCAGCAGCTTCCTAGGGGCCGGTGCCAAAAACATTCAGTACTTC
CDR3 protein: CASSFLGAGAKNIQYF

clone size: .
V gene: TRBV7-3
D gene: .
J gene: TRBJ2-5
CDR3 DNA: TGTGCCAGCAGCTTAATGGAGGGGGGTGAGACCCAGTACTTC
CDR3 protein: CASSLMEGGETQYF

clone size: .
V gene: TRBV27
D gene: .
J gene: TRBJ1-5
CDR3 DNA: TGTGCCAGCAGTTTCCGGTGGAGGGCGGGAATAGTCAATCAGCCCCAGCATTTT
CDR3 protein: CASSFRWRAGIVNQPQHF

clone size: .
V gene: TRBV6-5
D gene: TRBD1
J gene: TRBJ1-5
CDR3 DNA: TGTGCCAGCAGATCCGGGACAGTCCGAGGTCAGCCCCAGCATTTT
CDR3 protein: CASRSGTVRGQPQHF

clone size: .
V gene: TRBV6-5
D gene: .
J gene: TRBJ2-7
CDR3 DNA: TGTGCCAGCAGTTCCGTTGGACCAAAATGGGACGAGCAGTACTTC
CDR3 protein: CASSSVGPKWDEQYF

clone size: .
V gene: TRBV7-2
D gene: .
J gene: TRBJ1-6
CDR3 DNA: TGTGCCAGCAGCGCGGACAGAAATTCACCCCTCCACTTT
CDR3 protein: CASSADRNSPLHF

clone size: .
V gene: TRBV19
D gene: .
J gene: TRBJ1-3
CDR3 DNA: TGTGCCAGTAGTTCGTACAGGGCCAACACCATATATTTT
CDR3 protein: CASSSYRANTIYF

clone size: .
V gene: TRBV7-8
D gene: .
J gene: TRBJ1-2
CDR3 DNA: TGTGCCAGCAGCCCCCGGGACACTCTGGGCTACACCTTC
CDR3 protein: CASSPRDTLGYTF

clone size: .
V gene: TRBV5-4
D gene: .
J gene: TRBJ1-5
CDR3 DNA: TGTGCCAGCAGTCTAGCAGGTTCCAATCAGCCCCAGCATTTT
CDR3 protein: CASSLAGSNQPQHF

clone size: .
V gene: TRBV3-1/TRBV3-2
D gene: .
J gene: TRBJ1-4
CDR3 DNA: TGTGCCAGCAGCCTACGGGACCTACTCCATGAAAAACTGTTTTTT
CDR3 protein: CASSLRDLLHEKLFF

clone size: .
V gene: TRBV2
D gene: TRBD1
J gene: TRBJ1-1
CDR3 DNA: TGTGCCAGCACGGGACAGGGACTGAACACTGAAGCTTTCTTT
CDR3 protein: CASTGQGLNTEAFF

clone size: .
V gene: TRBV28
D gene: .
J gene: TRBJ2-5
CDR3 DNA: TGTGCCAGCGCGGGACAAGAGACCCAGTACTTC
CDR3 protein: CASAGQETQYF

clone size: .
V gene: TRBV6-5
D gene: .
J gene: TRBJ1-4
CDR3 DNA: TGTGCCAGCAGATACACTAATGAAAAACTGTTTTTT
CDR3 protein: CASRYTNEKLFF

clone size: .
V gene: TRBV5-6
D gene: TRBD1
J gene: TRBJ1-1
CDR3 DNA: TGTGCCAGCAGCCTAGGACAGGGGGTTTCTGAAGCTTTCTTT
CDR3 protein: CASSLGQGVSEAFF

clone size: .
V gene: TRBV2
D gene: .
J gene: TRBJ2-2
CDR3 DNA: TGTGCCAGCAGTGCGCTTACCGGGGAGCTGTTTTTT
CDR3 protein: CASSALTGELFF

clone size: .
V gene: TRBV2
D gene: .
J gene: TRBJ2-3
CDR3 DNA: TGTGCCAGCAGCGCACTAGTCGTAGGCACAGATACGCAGTATTTT
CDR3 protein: CASSALVVGTDTQYF

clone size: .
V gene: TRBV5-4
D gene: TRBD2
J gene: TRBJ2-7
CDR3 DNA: TGTGCCAGCAGCTTGAGGGTCAGGGGACTAGCGGGAGGAGAGCAGTACTTC
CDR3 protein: CASSLRVRGLAGGEQYF

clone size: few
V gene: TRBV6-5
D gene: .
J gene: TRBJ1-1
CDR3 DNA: TGTGCCAGCAGTTACTTTACAGGGTTGGAAGCTTTCTTT
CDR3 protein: CASSYFTGLEAFF

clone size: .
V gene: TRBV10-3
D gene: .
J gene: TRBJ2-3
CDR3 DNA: TGTGCCATCAGCCCACACAGCACAGATACGCAGTATTTT
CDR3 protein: CAISPHSTDTQYF

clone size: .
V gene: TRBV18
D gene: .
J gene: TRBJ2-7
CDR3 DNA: TGTGCCAGCTCACCACAGTGGAAACCCTACGAGCAGTACTTC
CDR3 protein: CASSPQWKPYEQYF

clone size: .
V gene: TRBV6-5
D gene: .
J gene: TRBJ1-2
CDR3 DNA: TGTGCCAGCAGTTACTCGAAAAGCGGCTATGGCTACACCTTC
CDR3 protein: CASSYSKSGYGYTF

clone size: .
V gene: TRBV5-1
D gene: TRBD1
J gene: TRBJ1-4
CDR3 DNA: TGCGCCAGCAGCTTGGTTGGCAGGGGGCTCACAACTAATGAAAAACTGTTTTTT
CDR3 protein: CASSLVGRGLTTNEKLFF

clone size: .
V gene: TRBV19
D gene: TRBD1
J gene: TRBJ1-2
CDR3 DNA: TGTGCCAGTAGTCGGGGGACAGGGGCGAATCTTTTTAACTATGGCTACACCTTC
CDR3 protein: CASSRGTGANLFNYGYTF

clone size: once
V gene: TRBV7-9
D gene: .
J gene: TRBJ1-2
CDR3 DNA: TGTGCCAGTTCCCGGGACGGAACGATTAGAGGGTATGGCTACACCTTC
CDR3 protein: CASSRDGTIRGYGYTF

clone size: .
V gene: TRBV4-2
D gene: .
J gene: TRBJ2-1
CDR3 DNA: TGTGCCAGCAGCCAAGAAGAAGGAGTTGGTGAGCAGTTCTTC
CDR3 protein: CASSQEEGVGEQFF

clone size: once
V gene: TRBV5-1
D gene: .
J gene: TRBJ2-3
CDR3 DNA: TGCGCCAGCAGTGATACCGGGAGCGGCACAGATACGCAGTATTTT
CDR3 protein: CASSDTGSGTDTQYF

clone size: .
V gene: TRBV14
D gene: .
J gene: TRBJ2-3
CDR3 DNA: TGTGCCAGCAGCCACGATGACGCCGGGTCGGATACGCAGTATTTT
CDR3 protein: CASSHDDAGSDTQYF

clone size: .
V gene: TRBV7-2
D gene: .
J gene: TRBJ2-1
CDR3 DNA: TGTGCCAGCAGTTCATCCCGGGGCGAGCAGTTCTTC
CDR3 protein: CASSSSRGEQFF

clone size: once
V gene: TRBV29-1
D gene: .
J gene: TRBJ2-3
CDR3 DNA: TGCAGCGGGAACTCGGGGAGCACAGATACGCAGTATTTT
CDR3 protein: CSGNSGSTDTQYF

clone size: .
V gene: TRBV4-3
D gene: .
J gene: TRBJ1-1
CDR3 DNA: TGCGCCAGCAGCAGGGCCCTGAACACTGAAGCTTTCTTT
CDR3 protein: CASSRALNTEAFF

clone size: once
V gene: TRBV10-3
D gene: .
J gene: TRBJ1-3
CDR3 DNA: TGTGCCATCAGTGAGAAGGGAGCTGGAAACACCATATATTTT
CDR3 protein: CAISEKGAGNTIYF

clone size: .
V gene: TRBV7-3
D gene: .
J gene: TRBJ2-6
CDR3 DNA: TGTGCCAGCAGCCTGACAGGAGGCGGGGCCAACGTCCTGACTTTC
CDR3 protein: CASSLTGGGANVLTF

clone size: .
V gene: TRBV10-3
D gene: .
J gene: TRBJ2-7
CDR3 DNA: TGTGCCATCAGTGACGTTACCAGGGCCTCCGGCGAGCAGTACTTC
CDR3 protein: CAISDVTRASGEQYF

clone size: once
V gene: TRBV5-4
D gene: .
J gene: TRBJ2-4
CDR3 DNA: TGTGCCAGCAGCTTCTCGCGGAAAGCCAAAAACATTCAGTACTTC
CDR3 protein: CASSFSRKAKNIQYF